This TCR beta chain was obtained from a study of T-cell reconstitution after alpha-beta-depleted transplantation in children. In this sample, this clonotype turned up a few times. The library targeted TCRbeta and was prepared with unique molecular identifiers. TCRdb independently ran MiXCR on the PCR reads; one entry per CDR3 protein. The repertoire holds under 350,000 distinct CDR3 sequences, with approximately 9.6% as singletons. The CDR3 contains 15 residues. Trimming took off 6 bases at V and 8 bases at J, with 17 bases between the two ends. This clonotype originated in a human donor who donated a stem cell graft to a child with SCID. Material: PBMCs from the stem cell graft donor, obtained from the stem cell graft. V gene TRBV12-3 or TRBV12-4 combines with J gene TRBJ1-6, with D tentatively TRBD1 (6 bases). The CDR3 region has the DNA TGTGCCAGCAGCCTAGACAGGACCTGGGATTCACCCCTCCACTTT. As protein: CASSLDRTWDSPLHF.